This T cell receptor (beta chain) was recorded in a study of cytomegalovirus exposure and HLA in healthy donors. Study-level results: According to an earlier analysis, most TCR beta V segments yielded productive rearrangements about 87% or about 30% of the time.

V lost 2 bases to trimming and J lost 7 bases, with 8 bases between them. Looked up from germline, CDR1 is MDHEN and CDR2 is SYDVKM. This CDR3 spans 12 amino acids. About this clone: The antigen is undetermined.

Amplification used 60 Vbeta primers and 13 Jbeta primers. Clones were sequenced by immunoSEQ multiplex PCR, and TCRdb holds only the in-frame ones, with some missing. The table has 150,000 to 200,000 clones, 82% seen once. This sequence originates from a girl aged 10 to 17 in good health and CMV-seropositive. This chain links TRBV28 with TRBJ1-1; D remains ambiguous. The sample taken for sequencing was PBMCs. The CDR3 DNA follows: TGTGCCAGCAGTTTACGCGGATTTGAAGCTTTCTTT. Translation: CASSLRGFEAFF. Full variable domain (remainder filled in from reference TRBV28 and TRBJ1-1): DVKVTQSSRYLVKRTGEKVFLECVQDMDHENMFWYRQDPGLGLRLIYFSYDVKMKEKGDIPEGYSVSREKKERFSLILESASTNQTSMYLCASSLRGFEAFFGQGTRLTVV.